This T cell receptor (beta chain) came from a study of shared T cell receptors in the human thymus (dated by TCRdb to the early 2020s). Background for the entire study: The study investigated the way shared, self-reactive T-cell receptor alpha chains are produced in the human thymus.

The CDR3 contains 12 residues, cysteine and phenylalanine counted. The sequence is cut down to CDR3 DNA, 36 bases in frame from base 1. The germline V gene yields SGHTA for CDR1 and FQGNSA for CDR2. V loses 5 bases of germline sequence and J loses 4 bases, and the interval between the two ends is 8 bases. Notes on this clone: The antigen it recognizes is unknown. No much larger clone exists at a distance of one base, and base qualities are not known.

Libraries were prepared through the immunoSEQ multiplex PCR assay. Entries here come from immuneACCESS through TCRdb and include only in-frame sequences with V and J called. Some clones fail to appear in such tables; in the studies checked, an unresolved V gene covers under half of the shortfall, and the cause of the remainder is unknown. A total of over 650,000 clones appear in this sample, over 75% of them only once. The ten largest clonotypes hold more than 0.009% of the sample. The same data also went into a second study, on human thymus T cells. The second source states: The donors were immunologically healthy infants in Finland who had open corrective cardiac surgery for congenital heart defects. Thymus tissue was collected as surgical resects that were removed during corrective cardiac surgery. V and J gene segment usage appeared biased in both thymic and peripheral blood repertoires. According to the related research, thymic TCR repertoires were highly overlapping among unrelated individuals. TCR alpha and beta repertoires from roughly eight infant thymus samples and four related peripheral blood samples were characterized in the study. The cohort included over five male and a couple of female infants, with donor ages spanning 7 to 244 days. Thymocytes were released mechanically from tissue and stored at -70 °C as pellets of about 9-32 million cells. Genomic DNA was extracted from frozen cell pellets with a QIAsymphony instrument. The immunoSEQ multiplex PCR assay was used to amplify the TCRB and TCRAD loci from a standardized quantity of quality-controlled genomic DNA. Amplicons spanned the V(D)J region at a length sufficient to cover the CDR3 and identify V and J genes. Through the commercial immunoSEQ service, the amplicons were sequenced on an Illumina platform. Primer bias and sequencing errors were corrected as previously described, and TCRAD and TCRB were defined on the basis of the IMGT database. The repertoires were analysed using immunoSEQ Analyzer 3.0 and VDJTools for basic statistics, V/J segment usage, diversity estimates, rarefaction and pairwise overlap. Diversity was estimated with Chao1, ChaoE, Efron-Thisted, Shannon and inverse Simpson indices, and also on datasets down-sampled to the smallest sample. Repertoire overlap was determined by strict matching of CDR3 nucleotide sequence, V gene and J gene, and Jaccard-based multidimensional scaling clustering was applied. Thymus samples yielded on average roughly 800,000 unique TCRB clonotypes, compared with 70,000 to 85,000 from blood samples.

This receptor chain uses TRBV7-2 and TRBJ1-1; TRBD1 is a possible D gene, resting on 5 matching bases. The sequence was obtained from a boy younger than two with a congenital heart defect. Donor details come from another sample of the same person, matched by shared clones. The sequencing sample was made of thymocytes. The DNA is as follows: TGTGCCAGCAGCGACAGTTTCACTGAAGCTTTCTTT. The translation is CASSDSFTEAFF. When the CDR3 is completed using the reference TRBV7-2 and TRBJ1-1 genes on either side, the full variable domain is GAGVSQSPSNKVTEKGKDVELRCDPISGHTALYWYRQSLGQGLEFLIYFQGNSAPDKSGLPSDRFSAERTGGSVSTLTIQRTQQEDSAVYLCASSDSFTEAFFGQGTRLTVV.